Listed below are T cell receptor beta chains from one sample, sequenced in a study of CD8+ T cells in alopecia areata. TCRdb's copy holds only in-frame clones and misses some; the assay was immunoSEQ multiplex PCR. The sample carries roughly 210,000 clones, roughly 40% recorded once. The material was CD4+ T cells sorted from blood, obtained at approximately week 36, from a patient treated with tofacitinib. These receptors all come from a human donor with alopecia areata. Both conserved end residues are part of each CDR3.

CDR3 length: 18; V gene: TRBV29-1; J gene: TRBJ2-7; CDR3 protein: CSVLRDSGRTSGSYEQYF
CDR3 length: 12; V gene: TRBV7-2; J gene: TRBJ2-3; CDR3 protein: CASSPGTDTQYF
CDR3 length: 14; V gene: TRBV9; J gene: TRBJ1-2; CDR3 protein: CASSSGTKSDGYTF
CDR3 length: 16; V gene: TRBV15; J gene: TRBJ2-5; CDR3 protein: CATSSQTRRIQETQYF
CDR3 length: 10; V gene: TRBV20-1; J gene: TRBJ2-7; CDR3 protein: CSAHPYEQYF
CDR3 length: 15; V gene: TRBV29-1; J gene: TRBJ2-1; CDR3 protein: CSATPGLSDYNEQFF
CDR3 length: 15; V gene: TRBV4-1; J gene: TRBJ1-5; CDR3 protein: CASSQGPPRLLPQHF
CDR3 length: 14; V gene: TRBV30; J gene: TRBJ2-5; CDR3 protein: CAWRGVGLGETQYF
CDR3 length: 18; V gene: TRBV7-6; J gene: TRBJ2-5; CDR3 protein: CASSNTGTSGPPRRTQYF
CDR3 length: 12; V gene: TRBV29-1; J gene: TRBJ1-1; CDR3 protein: CSFSQGDTEAFF
CDR3 length: 16; V gene: TRBV5-1; J gene: TRBJ2-7; CDR3 protein: CASSLGGDAGLYEQYF
CDR3 length: 15; V gene: TRBV5-1; J gene: TRBJ2-5; CDR3 protein: CASGRLAGQQETQYF
CDR3 length: 14; V gene: TRBV5-4; J gene: TRBJ2-5; CDR3 protein: CASSLSGVRETQYF
CDR3 length: 12; V gene: TRBV30; J gene: TRBJ2-3; CDR3 protein: CAWSVGTDTQYF
CDR3 length: 14; V gene: TRBV30; J gene: TRBJ2-7; CDR3 protein: CAWSLTGANYEQYF
CDR3 length: 13; V gene: TRBV25-1; J gene: TRBJ2-5; CDR3 protein: CASSAGQGKTQYF
CDR3 length: 13; V gene: TRBV27; J gene: TRBJ1-2; CDR3 protein: CASSLRENYGYTF
CDR3 length: 14; V gene: TRBV5-1; J gene: TRBJ2-7; CDR3 protein: CASSLNRGQYEQYF
CDR3 length: 10; V gene: TRBV30; J gene: TRBJ2-7; CDR3 protein: CVAGTYEQYF
CDR3 length: 13; V gene: TRBV6-6; J gene: TRBJ2-5; CDR3 protein: CASAGGRLETQYF
CDR3 length: 17; V gene: TRBV23-1; J gene: TRBJ2-6; CDR3 protein: CASMAGLQKAGANVLTF
CDR3 length: 14; V gene: TRBV18; J gene: TRBJ2-7; CDR3 protein: CASSTAGPPYEQYF
CDR3 length: 15; V gene: TRBV6-5; J gene: TRBJ2-3; CDR3 protein: CASSSIESRTDTQYF
CDR3 length: 15; V gene: TRBV11-2; J gene: TRBJ2-7; CDR3 protein: CASSLASGRSYEQYF
CDR3 length: 13; V gene: TRBV29-1; J gene: TRBJ2-1; CDR3 protein: CSVRLDFYNEQFF
CDR3 length: 15; V gene: TRBV30; J gene: TRBJ1-5; CDR3 protein: CAWSTSGFSNQPQHF
CDR3 length: 12; V gene: TRBV2; J gene: TRBJ1-1; CDR3 protein: CASSEAGRRAFF
CDR3 length: 14; V gene: TRBV29-1; J gene: TRBJ2-4; CDR3 protein: CSVEASNLKNIQYF
CDR3 length: 13; V gene: TRBV29-1; J gene: TRBJ1-4; CDR3 protein: CGSYSRGDEKLFF
CDR3 length: 12; V gene: TRBV28; J gene: TRBJ1-2; CDR3 protein: CASKDRFQGYTF
CDR3 length: 12; V gene: TRBV5-4; J gene: TRBJ2-5; CDR3 protein: CASSLAGETQYF
CDR3 length: 14; V gene: TRBV5-5; J gene: TRBJ1-2; CDR3 protein: CASSLGARGPGYTF
CDR3 length: 15; V gene: TRBV5-1; J gene: TRBJ2-7; CDR3 protein: CASSYAGQVGYEQYF
CDR3 length: 14; V gene: TRBV29-1; J gene: TRBJ2-2; CDR3 protein: CSVEAIRNTGELFF
CDR3 length: 18; V gene: TRBV11-1; J gene: TRBJ2-4; CDR3 protein: CASSLAGRTGGTKNIQYF
CDR3 length: 15; V gene: TRBV4-1; J gene: TRBJ2-1; CDR3 protein: CASSQGGPYQNEQFF
CDR3 length: 15; V gene: TRBV7-9; J gene: TRBJ2-3; CDR3 protein: CASSTGLASTDTQYF
CDR3 length: 14; V gene: TRBV5-1; J gene: TRBJ2-2; CDR3 protein: CASSFHMETGELFF
CDR3 length: 13; V gene: TRBV7-9; J gene: TRBJ2-1; CDR3 protein: CASSFGTSGEQFF
CDR3 length: 14; V gene: TRBV30; J gene: TRBJ1-2; CDR3 protein: CACRGTSANYGYTF
CDR3 length: 14; V gene: TRBV2; J gene: TRBJ2-7; CDR3 protein: CASIPRGKEYEQYF
CDR3 length: 13; V gene: TRBV28; J gene: TRBJ1-2; CDR3 protein: CASNPGQGSGYTF
CDR3 length: 17; V gene: TRBV30; J gene: TRBJ2-7; CDR3 protein: CAWSPRTPGTGRGEQYF
CDR3 length: 19; V gene: TRBV18; J gene: TRBJ2-6; CDR3 protein: CASSPTPQGRGSGANVLTF
CDR3 length: 15; V gene: TRBV4-3; J gene: TRBJ2-3; CDR3 protein: CASSHGLFREDTQYF
CDR3 length: 12; V gene: TRBV10-3; J gene: TRBJ1-2; CDR3 protein: CATARGAHGYTF
CDR3 length: 13; V gene: TRBV6-5; J gene: TRBJ2-4; CDR3 protein: CASSVNMASIQYF
CDR3 length: 14; V gene: TRBV7-8; J gene: TRBJ2-5; CDR3 protein: CASSLAGTQETQYF
CDR3 length: 16; V gene: TRBV5-1; J gene: TRBJ1-4; CDR3 protein: CASSEGRDIGYEKLFF
CDR3 length: 16; V gene: TRBV25-1; J gene: TRBJ1-4; CDR3 protein: CASSDLYSTTNEKLFF
CDR3 length: 15; V gene: TRBV15; J gene: TRBJ2-3; CDR3 protein: CATSRGGLAEDTQYF
CDR3 length: 16; V gene: TRBV9; J gene: TRBJ2-1; CDR3 protein: CASSGVESGTINEQFF
CDR3 length: 18; V gene: TRBV7-2; J gene: TRBJ2-7; CDR3 protein: CASSLRLAGAVNSGEQYF
CDR3 length: 11; V gene: TRBV20-1; J gene: TRBJ2-4; CDR3 protein: CSAGHRNIQYF
CDR3 length: 13; V gene: TRBV10-3; J gene: TRBJ2-1; CDR3 protein: CAISEWGAREQFF
CDR3 length: 11; V gene: TRBV29-1; J gene: TRBJ1-3; CDR3 protein: CSVAAGNTIYF
CDR3 length: 15; V gene: TRBV9; J gene: TRBJ2-6; CDR3 protein: CASSVLGTGANVLTF
CDR3 length: 9; V gene: TRBV20-1; J gene: TRBJ2-5; CDR3 protein: CSAGVTQYF
CDR3 length: 15; V gene: TRBV11-1; J gene: TRBJ2-5; CDR3 protein: CASSEQAKTTETQYF
CDR3 length: 14; V gene: TRBV7-2; J gene: TRBJ2-5; CDR3 protein: CASPTGFSQETQYF